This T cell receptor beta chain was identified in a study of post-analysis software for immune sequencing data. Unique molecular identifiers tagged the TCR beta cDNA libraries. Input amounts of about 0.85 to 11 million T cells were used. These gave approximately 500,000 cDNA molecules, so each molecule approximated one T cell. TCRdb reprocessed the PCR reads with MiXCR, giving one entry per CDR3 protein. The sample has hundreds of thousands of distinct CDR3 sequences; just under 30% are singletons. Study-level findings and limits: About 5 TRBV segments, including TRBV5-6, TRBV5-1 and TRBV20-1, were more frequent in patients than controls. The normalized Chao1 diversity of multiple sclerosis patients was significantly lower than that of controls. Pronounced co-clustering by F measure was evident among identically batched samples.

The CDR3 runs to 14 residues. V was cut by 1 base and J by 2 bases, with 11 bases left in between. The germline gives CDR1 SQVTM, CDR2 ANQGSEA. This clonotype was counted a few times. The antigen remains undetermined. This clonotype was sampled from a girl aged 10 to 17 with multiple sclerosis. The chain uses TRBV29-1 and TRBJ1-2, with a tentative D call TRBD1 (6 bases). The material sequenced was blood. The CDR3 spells CSVEGPQGNYGYTF. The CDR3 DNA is TGCAGCGTTGAAGGCCCCCAGGGGAACTATGGCTACACCTTC.